These 15 T cell receptor beta chains originate from one sample sequenced in a study of blood T cell repertoires in COVID-19. Measured with immunoSEQ multiplex PCR; TCRdb has only the in-frame clones, and not every one. The sample has approximately 160,000 clones, just over 90% seen once. Specimen: peripheral blood. The receptors were sampled from a woman in her sixties with COVID-19, enrolled during active disease.

This clone is a singleton in its sample. The chain's CDR3 is CASSKGPPPDTEAFF. The DNA for the CDR3 is TGTGCCAGTAGTAAGGGGCCCCCCCCGGACACTGAAGCTTTCTTT. The chain links TRBV19 to TRBJ1-1, with D perhaps TRBD1 (5 bases). Trimming took 4 bases from V and 3 from J, leaving 15 bases between them. Germline CDR1 LNHDA, CDR2 SQIVND (reference sequence). CDR3 length equals 15 residues.

The genes are TRBV5-4 and TRBJ1-3; D is ambiguous. This CDR3 comprises 12 residues. The V gene lost 4 bases and the J gene lost 4 bases, with 6 bases spanning the gap. Per germline, CDR1 SGHNT and CDR2 YYREEE (reference sequence). CDR3 amino acids: CASSRGGNTIYF. The CDR3, as DNA: TGTGCCAGCAGCCGAGGGGGAAACACCATATATTTT.

This clone occurred once. J is TRBJ1-2 and V is TRBV4-2; 8 bases agree with TRBD1. The V gene's germline CDR1 is LGHNA and CDR2 YNFKEQ. The V and J ends lost 3 bases and 1 base, in that order; junction bases with no gene match: 7. This CDR3 is built from 16 residues. The DNA for the CDR3 is TGTGCCAGCAGCCATCAGGGGGCCGGAAGTAACTATGGCTACACCTTC. Protein product: CASSHQGAGSNYGYTF.

A single count supports this clone. The rearrangement joins TRBV27 to TRBJ1-1; 12 bases fit TRBD1. This CDR3 contains 17 residues. Germline values: CDR1 MNHEY, CDR2 SMNVEV (reference sequence). Trimming removed 6 bases from V and 3 bases from J; junction bases left unmatched: 11. CDR3 bases: TGTGCCAGCAGCTCCCTCGGGACAGGGGGCCGGTACACTGAAGCTTTCTTT. It specifies CASSSLGTGGRYTEAFF.

This clone was seen only once. The chain links TRBV15 to TRBJ2-5, with 12 bases matching TRBD2. V dropped 2 bases and J dropped 5; count of bases not matched to a gene: 12. The length of the CDR3 is 18 residues. The germline V gene encodes CDR1 LNHNV and CDR2 YYDKDF (reference sequence). CDR3 residues: CATSRSGLAGGPMETQYF. CDR3 nucleotides: TGTGCCACCAGCAGAAGCGGCCTAGCGGGGGGGCCAATGGAGACCCAGTACTTC.

The gene calls are TRBV5-5 and TRBJ1-4; tentative D call: TRBD1 (5 bases). This CDR3 spans 16 amino acids. The V gene's germline CDR1 is SGHKS and CDR2 YYEKEE (reference sequence). V was clipped by 0 bases and J by 7 bases, with 16 bases between them. CDR3 sequence reads: CASSLVGGRVGEKLFF. The CDR3 region has the DNA TGTGCCAGCAGCTTGGTTGGTGGCAGGGTGGGTGAAAAACTGTTTTTT.

The V gene is TRBV4-2, the J gene TRBJ1-2; D not certain. Germline V gives CDR1 LGHNA, CDR2 YNFKEQ. Trimming cost V 0 bases and J 2 bases, with 10 bases left between them. CDR3 length equals 15 residues. Here the CDR3 reads CASSQDPSANYGYTF. The CDR3 DNA sequence: TGTGCCAGCAGCCAAGATCCCAGTGCAAACTATGGCTACACCTTC.

V is TRBV20-1 and J is TRBJ2-3; D is unresolved. CDR3 length: 11 amino acids. CDR1 and CDR2 from the germline V gene are DFQATT and SNEGSKA (reference sequence). The V end was cut by 5 bases, the J end by 2 bases, with 5 bases between. This chain's CDR3 is CSAPVTDTQYF. CDR3 nucleotides: TGCAGTGCTCCCGTCACAGATACGCAGTATTTT.

This chain joins TRBV5-6 and TRBJ1-2; 7 bases fit TRBD1. This CDR3 is 16 amino acids long. Germline V gives CDR1 SGHDT, CDR2 YYEEEE. The V segment lost 2 bases and the J segment 4 bases; nucleotides outside the gene matches: 11. CDR3 loop: CASSFSDRADGYGYTF. The CDR3 DNA follows: TGTGCCAGCAGCTTCTCAGACAGGGCTGATGGCTATGGCTACACCTTC.

This clone was seen at least ten times. This chain links TRBV4-3 with TRBJ2-2, with D possibly matching TRBD2 (6 bases). CDR1 is LGHNA, CDR2 YSLEER, per germline. Trimming took 4 bases from V and 3 from J, leaving 12 bases between them. The CDR3 length is 15 residues. This CDR3 reads CASSPTPGDTGELFF. CDR3 sequence (DNA): TGCGCCAGCAGCCCAACACCGGGAGACACCGGGGAGCTGTTTTTT.

The chain carries TRBV7-2 and TRBJ1-2; 11 nucleotides agree with TRBD1. The CDR3 sequence is 15 residues long. Germline V gene lookup returns CDR1 SGHTA and CDR2 FQGNSA. V dropped 5 bases and J dropped 4; count of bases not matched to a gene: 6. The CDR3 loop reads CASSLGQGAIYGYTF. The CDR3 DNA sequence: TGTGCCAGCAGCCTCGGACAGGGGGCTATCTATGGCTACACCTTC.

The chain has TRBV5-4 and TRBJ2-5; 9 positions match TRBD2. The germline V gene has CDR1 SGHNT and CDR2 YYREEE (reference sequence). V trimming: 2 bases; J trimming: 5 bases; junction bases outside the gene matches: 10. The CDR3 is made up of 16 amino acids. This CDR3 is CASSLTAGGPWETQYF. The CDR3 DNA sequence: TGTGCCAGCAGCTTAACGGCGGGGGGGCCGTGGGAGACCCAGTACTTC. The full variable domain, completed using reference TRBV5-4 and TRBJ2-5, is ETGVTQSPTHLIKTRGQQVTLRCSSQSGHNTVSWYQQALGQGPQFIFQYYREEENGRGNFPPRFSGLQFPNYSSELNVNALELDDSALYLCASSLTAGGPWETQYFGPGTRLLVL.

The CDR3 nucleotides read TGTGCCAGCAGCATCCGGGACAGGGGCTACACCTTC. Its translation is CASSIRDRGYTF. The chain is built from TRBV14 and TRBJ1-2, with 8 bases aligning to TRBD1. V shed 5 bases and J 8 bases; nucleotides not matched to a gene: 4. The germline CDR1 and CDR2 sequences are SGHDN and FVKESK. The CDR3 has 12 residues. The entire variable domain, with the rest obtained from reference TRBV14 and TRBJ1-2, is as follows: EAGVTQFPSHSVIEKGQTVTLRCDPISGHDNLYWYRRVMGKEIKFLLHFVKESKQDESGMPNNRFLAERTGGTYSTLKVQPAELEDSGVYFCASSIRDRGYTFGSGTRLTVV.

The chain is built from TRBV27 and TRBJ2-3; D might be TRBD1 (5 bases). Germline V lookup: CDR1 MNHEY, CDR2 SMNVEV (reference sequence). Trimming removed 4 bases from V and 5 bases from J, with 16 bases in between. The CDR3 extends over 15 amino acids. CDR3 sequence reads: CASSYSGSRGDTQYF. The CDR3 nucleotides are TGTGCCAGCAGTTACTCAGGGTCCCGCGGAGATACGCAGTATTTT.

V is TRBV7-9 and J is TRBJ2-1; 7 nucleotides agree with TRBD2. The J segment lost 6 bases and the V segment lost 5 bases, leaving 10 bases of the junction unmatched. The germline CDR1 and CDR2 sequences are SEHNR and FQNEAQ (reference sequence). The CDR3 covers 15 residues. The CDR3 loop is CASSEVAGFFNEQFF. The CDR3 DNA follows: TGTGCCAGCAGCGAAGTAGCGGGTTTTTTCAATGAGCAGTTCTTC.